This T cell receptor beta chain was identified in a study of T cell responses to AZD1222 COVID-19 vaccine. Broader study findings: Reports indicate that nearly half of spike-specific TCRs are directed at unmutated variant regions. At study baseline, merely six AZD1222 recipients were seropositive. Donors were chiefly white British, with a greater number of females, and clonal diversity was perhaps underestimated.

A remark on this clone: The antigen remains undetermined.

TCRdb's copy holds only in-frame clones and misses some; the assay was immunoSEQ multiplex PCR. The repertoire holds over 100,000 clones, approximately 91% seen once, with 4.5% in the top ten. CDR1 is LGHNA and CDR2 is YNFKEQ in the germline V gene. The CDR3 extends over 24 amino acids. V lost 0 bases to trimming and J lost 3 bases; unmatched junction nucleotides: 22. This rearrangement joins TRBV4-2 to TRBJ1-6, with TRBD1 identical over 11 bases. The sample in question was peripheral blood, obtained on day 0 of AZD1222 vaccination. The source of this sequence is an adult in good health. The chain's CDR3 is CASSQDPQDRGRGGWNLYNSPLHF. The CDR3 DNA reads TGTGCCAGCAGCCAAGATCCACAGGACAGGGGGCGCGGGGGTTGGAACCTCTATAATTCACCCCTCCACTTT.